This TCR beta chain was identified in a study of graft-versus-host responses after intestinal transplantation. Looking at the study overall: Each recipient received a multivisceral, liver-intestinal, or isolated intestinal graft. The study gave all recipients anti-thymocyte globulin induction, then tacrolimus and steroids for 2 to 3 years.

As to this clone: Its target is not known.

This CDR3 spans 13 amino acids. V lost 10 bases and J 5 bases, leaving 18 bases between the germline ends. CDR1 and CDR2 from the germline V gene are MNHEY and SVGAGI. Sequencing was performed with immunoSEQ multiplex PCR; in TCRdb, only in-frame clones are kept and a portion is missing. The sample contains approximately 86,000 clones, about nine tenths of which appear only once. V and J are TRBV6-5 and TRBJ2-7; TRBD2 is a possible D gene (5 bases). The clonotype was recovered from a human donor who was the organ donor for an intestinal transplant. The input for sequencing was unstimulated CD8+ T cells sorted from spleen or lymph node cells, taken before transplant. CDR3 protein: CATGSSRWNEQYF. The CDR3 nucleotides read TGTGCCACGGGGTCGAGCCGTTGGAACGAGCAGTACTTC.